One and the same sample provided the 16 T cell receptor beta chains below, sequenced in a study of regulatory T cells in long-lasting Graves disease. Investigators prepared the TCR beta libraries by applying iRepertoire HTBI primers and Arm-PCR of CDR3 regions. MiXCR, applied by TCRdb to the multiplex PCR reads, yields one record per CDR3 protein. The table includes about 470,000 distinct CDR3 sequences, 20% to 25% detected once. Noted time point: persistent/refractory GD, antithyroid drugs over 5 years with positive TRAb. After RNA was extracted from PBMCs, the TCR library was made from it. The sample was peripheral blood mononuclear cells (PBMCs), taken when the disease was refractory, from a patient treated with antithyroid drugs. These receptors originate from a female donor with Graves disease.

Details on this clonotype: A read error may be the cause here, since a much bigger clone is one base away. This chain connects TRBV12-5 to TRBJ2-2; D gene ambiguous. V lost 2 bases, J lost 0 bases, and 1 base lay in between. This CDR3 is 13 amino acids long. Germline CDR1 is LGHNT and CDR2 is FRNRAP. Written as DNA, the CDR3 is TGTGCTAGTGGTTTGTCGAACACCGGGGAGCTGTTTTTT. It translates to CASGLSNTGELFF.

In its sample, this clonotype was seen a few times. CDR3 sequence: CASSLGEGEGYTF. The CDR3, as DNA: TGTGCCAGCAGCTTAGGGGAGGGGGAGGGCTACACCTTC. The rearrangement joins TRBV7-2 to TRBJ1-2, with D maybe TRBD1 (6 bases). Germline CDR1 and CDR2: SGHTA and FQGNSA. CDR3 length: 13 residues. The germline V and J ends were trimmed by 1 base and 8 bases, with 11 bases remaining between them. Full variable domain (rest looked up from reference TRBV7-2 and TRBJ1-2): GAGVSQSPSNKVTEKGKDVELRCDPISGHTALYWYRQSLGQGLEFLIYFQGNSAPDKSGLPSDRFSAERTGGSVSTLTIQRTQQEDSAVYLCASSLGEGEGYTFGSGTRLTVV.

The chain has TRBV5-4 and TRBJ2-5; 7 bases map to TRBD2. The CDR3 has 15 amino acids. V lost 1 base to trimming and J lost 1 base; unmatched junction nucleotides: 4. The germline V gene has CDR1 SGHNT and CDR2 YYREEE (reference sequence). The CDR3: CASSLSGAFQETQYF. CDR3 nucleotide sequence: TGTGCCAGCAGCTTGAGCGGGGCCTTCCAAGAGACCCAGTACTTC.

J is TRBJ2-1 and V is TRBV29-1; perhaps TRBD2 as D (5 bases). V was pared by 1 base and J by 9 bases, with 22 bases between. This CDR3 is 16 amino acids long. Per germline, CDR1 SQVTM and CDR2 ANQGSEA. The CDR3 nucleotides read TGCAGCGTTGAAGGTAGTTCGGGGTCGGTGTGGGGTGAGCAGTTCTTC. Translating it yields CSVEGSSGSVWGEQFF.

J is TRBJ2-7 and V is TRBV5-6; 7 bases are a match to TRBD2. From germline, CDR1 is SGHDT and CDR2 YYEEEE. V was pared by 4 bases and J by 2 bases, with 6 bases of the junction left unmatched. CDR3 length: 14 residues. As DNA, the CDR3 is TGTGCCAGCAGCCCTACGGCGGGGGCCTACGAGCAGTACTTC. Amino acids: CASSPTAGAYEQYF.

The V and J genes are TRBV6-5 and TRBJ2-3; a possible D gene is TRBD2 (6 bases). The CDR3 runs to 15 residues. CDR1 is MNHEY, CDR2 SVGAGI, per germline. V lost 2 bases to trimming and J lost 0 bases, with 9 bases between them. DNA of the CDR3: TGTGCCAGCAGTTACGCAAGCGGGAGCACAGATACGCAGTATTTT. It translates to CASSYASGSTDTQYF.

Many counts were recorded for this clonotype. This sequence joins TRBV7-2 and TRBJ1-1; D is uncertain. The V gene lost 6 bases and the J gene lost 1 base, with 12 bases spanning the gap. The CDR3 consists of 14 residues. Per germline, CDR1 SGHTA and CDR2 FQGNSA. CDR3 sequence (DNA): TGTGCCAGCAGTCACTATGTCCCGAACACTGAAGCTTTCTTT. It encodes CASSHYVPNTEAFF.

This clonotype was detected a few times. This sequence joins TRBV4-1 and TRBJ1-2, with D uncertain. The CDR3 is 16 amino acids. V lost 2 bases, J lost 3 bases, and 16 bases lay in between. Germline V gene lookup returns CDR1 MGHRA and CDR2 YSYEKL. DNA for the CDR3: TGCGCCAGCAGCCAAACGAACCGGGCCGTCGACTATGGCTACACCTTC. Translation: CASSQTNRAVDYGYTF.

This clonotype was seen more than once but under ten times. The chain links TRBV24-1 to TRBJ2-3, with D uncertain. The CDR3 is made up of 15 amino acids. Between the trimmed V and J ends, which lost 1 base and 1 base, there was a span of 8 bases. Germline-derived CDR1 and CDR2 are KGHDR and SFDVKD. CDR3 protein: CATSDFLGGTDTQYF. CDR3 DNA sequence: TGTGCCACCAGTGATTTCCTTGGGGGCACAGATACGCAGTATTTT.

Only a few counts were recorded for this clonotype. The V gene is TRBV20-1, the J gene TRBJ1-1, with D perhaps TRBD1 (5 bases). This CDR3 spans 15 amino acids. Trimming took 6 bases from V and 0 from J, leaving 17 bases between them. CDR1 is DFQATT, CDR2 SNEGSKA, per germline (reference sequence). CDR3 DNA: TGCAGTGCAACGGACGGGACGGGGATGAACACTGAAGCTTTCTTT. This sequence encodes CSATDGTGMNTEAFF.

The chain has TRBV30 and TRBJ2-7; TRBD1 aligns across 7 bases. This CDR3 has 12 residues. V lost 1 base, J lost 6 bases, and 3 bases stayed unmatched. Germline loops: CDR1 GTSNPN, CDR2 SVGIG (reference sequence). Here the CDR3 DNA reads TGTGCCTGGAGTGGACAGGGTATCGAGCAGTACTTC. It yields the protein CAWSGQGIEQYF.

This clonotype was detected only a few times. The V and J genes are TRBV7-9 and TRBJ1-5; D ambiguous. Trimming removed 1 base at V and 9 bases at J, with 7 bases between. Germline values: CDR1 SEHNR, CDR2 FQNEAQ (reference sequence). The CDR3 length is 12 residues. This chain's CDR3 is CASSLEIGPQHF. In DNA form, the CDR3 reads TGTGCCAGCAGCTTAGAAATAGGGCCCCAGCATTTT.

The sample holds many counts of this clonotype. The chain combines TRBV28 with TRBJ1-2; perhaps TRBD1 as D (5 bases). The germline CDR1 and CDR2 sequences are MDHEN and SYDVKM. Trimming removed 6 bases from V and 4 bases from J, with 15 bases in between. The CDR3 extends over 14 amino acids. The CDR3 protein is CASRGVRGSYGYTF. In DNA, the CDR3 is TGTGCCAGCAGGGGGGTACGCGGGAGCTATGGCTACACCTTC.

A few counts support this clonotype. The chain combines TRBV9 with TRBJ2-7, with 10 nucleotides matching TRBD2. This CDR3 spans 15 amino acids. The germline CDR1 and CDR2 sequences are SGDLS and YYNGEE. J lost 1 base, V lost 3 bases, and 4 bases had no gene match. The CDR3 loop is CASSAAAGGSYEQYF. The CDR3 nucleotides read TGTGCCAGCAGCGCAGCAGCGGGAGGGTCCTACGAGCAGTACTTC.

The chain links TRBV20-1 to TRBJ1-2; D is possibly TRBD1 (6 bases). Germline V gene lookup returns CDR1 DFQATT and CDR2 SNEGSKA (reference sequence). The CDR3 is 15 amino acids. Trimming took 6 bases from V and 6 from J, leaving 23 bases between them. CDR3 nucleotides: TGCAGTGCCAAAATCCCTCATGACAGGACGCATGGCTACACCTTC. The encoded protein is CSAKIPHDRTHGYTF.

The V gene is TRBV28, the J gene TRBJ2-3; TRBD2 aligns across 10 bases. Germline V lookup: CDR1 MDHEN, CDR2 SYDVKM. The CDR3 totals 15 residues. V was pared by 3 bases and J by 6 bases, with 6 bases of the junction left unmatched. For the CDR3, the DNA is TGTGCCAGCAGTTTTGTAGCGGGGGGCCGGGATACGCAGTATTTT. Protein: CASSFVAGGRDTQYF. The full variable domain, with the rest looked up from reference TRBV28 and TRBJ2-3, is DVKVTQSSRYLVKRTGEKVFLECVQDMDHENMFWYRQDPGLGLRLIYFSYDVKMKEKGDIPEGYSVSREKKERFSLILESASTNQTSMYLCASSFVAGGRDTQYFGPGTRLTVL.